The 27 T cell receptor beta chains below come from one sample, sequenced in a study of shared clonotypes between healthy human individuals. Produced via immunoSEQ multiplex PCR; TCRdb's table is partial and in-frame only. The data contain about 1 million clones, roughly 80% of them singletons. Sequencing used memory CD4+ T cells sorted from blood. The subset here: CD45RA-negative fraction. Receptor source: a man aged 18 to 30 in good health.

The chain links TRBV4-3 to TRBJ2-3; D unresolved. Germline CDR1 and CDR2: LGHNA and YSLEER. The ends were cut back, 0 bases at V and 1 base at J, with 17 bases in the middle. The CDR3 is 18 residues long. The CDR3 bases are TGCGCCAGCAGCCAAGAGGGTAGTATCGCGGCCCGCACAGATACGCAGTATTTT. As protein: CASSQEGSIAARTDTQYF.

The chain uses TRBV19 and TRBJ2-2; D is possibly TRBD2 (6 bases). Trimming took off 6 bases at V and 4 bases at J, with 12 bases between the two ends. CDR3 length: 14 residues. The germline gives CDR1 LNHDA, CDR2 SQIVND (reference sequence). The chain's CDR3 is CASRTGSFTGELFF. The CDR3 nucleotides read TGTGCCAGTAGGACCGGGAGTTTCACCGGGGAGCTGTTTTTT. The full variable domain, rest sourced from reference TRBV19 and TRBJ2-2, is DGGITQSPKYLFRKEGQNVTLSCEQNLNHDAMYWYRQDPGQGLRLIYYSQIVNDFQKGDIAEGYSVSREKKESFPLTVTSAQKNPTAFYLCASRTGSFTGELFFGEGSRLTVL.

As for this clone: This likely came from a read error, as a far larger clone is one base away. Other nucleotide sequences from this sample produce the same CDR3. V and J are TRBV7-2 and TRBJ1-2; 9 bases are a match to TRBD1. Germline-derived CDR1 and CDR2 are SGHTA and FQGNSA. The CDR3 is 13 amino acids. The CDR3 DNA reads TGTGCTAGCAGCCCCGGACAGGGGAATGGCTACACCTTC. It specifies CASSPGQGNGYTF.

V gene TRBV9 combines with J gene TRBJ2-5; 11 positions match TRBD2. There are 17 residues in the CDR3. Trimming cost V 0 bases and J 2 bases; bases outside gene matches: 6. The germline CDR1 and CDR2 sequences are SGDLS and YYNGEE. DNA of the CDR3: TGTGCCAGCAGCGTAGGCCCCCTAGCGGGGGGTCAAGAGACCCAGTACTTC. Its protein is CASSVGPLAGGQETQYF. Using reference TRBV9 and TRBJ2-5 for the parts outside the CDR3, the full variable domain is DSGVTQTPKHLITATGQRVTLRCSPRSGDLSVYWYQQSLDQGLQFLIQYYNGEERAKGNILERFSAQQFPDLHSELNLSSLELGDSALYFCASSVGPLAGGQETQYFGPGTRLLVL.

The chain employs TRBV4-3 and TRBJ1-3; D unclear. V lost 4 bases, J lost 3 bases, and 19 bases lay in between. CDR1 is LGHNA, CDR2 YSLEER, per germline. CDR3 length: 17 amino acids. The CDR3 DNA is TGCGCCAGCAGCCCTGGCGTCGGTACGACGAGTGGAAACACCATATATTTT. It codes for CASSPGVGTTSGNTIYF.

The chain uses TRBV9 and TRBJ2-7, with D possibly being TRBD1 or TRBD2 (6 bases each). The V end was cut by 1 base, the J end by 5 bases, with 13 bases between. The V gene's germline CDR1 is SGDLS and CDR2 YYNGEE. The CDR3 has 14 amino acids. CDR3 sequence: CASSVMGGLDEQYF. Here the CDR3 DNA reads TGTGCCAGCAGCGTAATGGGGGGCTTGGACGAGCAGTACTTC.

The chain recombines TRBV18 with TRBJ1-5, with 7 positions matching TRBD1. Unmatched junction bases numbered 8, after V lost 4 bases and J lost 5 bases. This CDR3 contains 15 residues. From germline, CDR1 is KGHSH and CDR2 LQKENI. CDR3 region: CASSRYTGEDQPQHF. The DNA for the CDR3 is TGTGCCAGCTCACGTTATACAGGGGAGGATCAGCCCCAGCATTTT.

This clone was seen a few times. The chain uses TRBV6-4 and TRBJ1-1; D may be TRBD1 (5 bases). The CDR3 covers 13 residues. V gave up 8 bases and J gave up 0 bases, with 10 bases separating them. In germline, CDR1 is MRHNA, CDR2 SNTAGT. CDR3 region: CASGIQVNTEAFF. The CDR3 coding sequence is TGTGCCAGCGGAATACAGGTGAACACTGAAGCTTTCTTT.

The chain has TRBV10-1 and TRBJ2-7, with D perhaps assigned TRBD1 or TRBD2 (5 bases each). Between the trimmed V and J ends, which lost 6 bases and 5 bases, there was a span of 26 bases. This CDR3 contains 17 residues. Per the germline V gene, CDR1 is WNHNN and CDR2 is SYGVQD (reference sequence). The DNA for the CDR3 is TGCGCCAGCAGCGAGAACGATCCCGGGACGAGGATTCACGAGCAGTACTTC. Translated, it gives CASSENDPGTRIHEQYF.

CDR3 DNA: TGTGCCAGTAGTATAGGGGTTGGCCCCCCATCTGGGGCCAACGTCCTGACTTTC. It encodes CASSIGVGPPSGANVLTF. V is TRBV19 and J is TRBJ2-6; D not certain. This CDR3 comprises 18 residues. CDR1 LNHDA and CDR2 SQIVND come from the germline V gene (reference sequence). V was trimmed by 1 base and J by 1 base, leaving 14 bases between them.

The V call is TRBV7-9, the J call TRBJ2-5; TRBD2 agrees at 9 bases. Germline-derived CDR1 and CDR2 are SEHNR and FQNEAQ (reference sequence). The CDR3 is 15 amino acids. Trimming removed 3 bases from V and 4 bases from J; junction bases left unmatched: 6. The CDR3 loop reads CASSFMGLAGETQYF. Here the CDR3 DNA reads TGTGCCAGCAGCTTCATGGGACTAGCAGGAGAGACCCAGTACTTC.

Ten or more counts support this clone. This chain uses TRBV6-6 with TRBJ2-2; D unresolved. V was shortened by 3 bases and J by 0 bases, with 5 bases between the two germline ends. Looked up from germline, CDR1 is MNHNY and CDR2 is SVGAGI (reference sequence). The CDR3 extends over 14 amino acids. DNA for the CDR3: TGTGCCAGCAGTTATCAAACGAACACCGGGGAGCTGTTTTTT. Protein: CASSYQTNTGELFF.

This clone was found once. It differs at one base from a far larger clone, so likely a read error. The CDR3 loop reads CASSLGNTGELFF. Written as DNA, the CDR3 is TGTGCCAGCAGCTTGGGGAACACCGGGGAGCTGTTTTTT. V gene TRBV7-2 combines with J gene TRBJ2-2; D is ambiguous. This CDR3 region has 13 residues. Germline V gene sequence: CDR1 SGHTA, CDR2 FQGNSA. Trimming shortened V by 3 bases and J by 1 base, and 3 bases separated the two germline ends.

CDR3 sequence: CASTQEGQPNEKLFF. The CDR3 DNA reads as TGCGCCAGCACCCAAGAGGGACAGCCTAATGAAAAACTGTTTTTT. The V call is TRBV5-1, the J call TRBJ1-4, with TRBD1 matching 7 bases. This CDR3 has 15 amino acids. V shed 6 bases and J 3 bases; nucleotides not matched to a gene: 8. CDR1 and CDR2 (germline): SGHRS, YFSETQ.

V and J are TRBV7-2 and TRBJ1-1, with a possible D match to TRBD1 (5 bases). The CDR3 totals 13 residues. CDR1 and CDR2 (germline): SGHTA, FQGNSA. The V and J ends lost 0 bases and 5 bases respectively, with 7 bases between them. The chain's CDR3 is CASSLAGQTEAFF. The CDR3, as DNA: TGTGCCAGCAGCTTAGCGGGGCAGACTGAAGCTTTCTTT.

The chain is built from TRBV18 and TRBJ1-2; TRBD1 is a possible D gene (5 bases). V was shortened by 8 bases and J by 0 bases, with 10 bases between the two germline ends. CDR1 and CDR2 (germline): KGHSH, LQKENI. This CDR3 contains 13 residues. The CDR3 bases are TGTGCCAGCACCCCGACAGCTAACTATGGCTACACCTTC. It yields the protein CASTPTANYGYTF.

The chain recombines TRBV11-2 with TRBJ2-3; D gene uncertain. This CDR3 comprises 14 residues. V was pared by 1 base and J by 4 bases, with 9 bases between. CDR1 is SGHAT, CDR2 FQNNGV, per germline. The CDR3 nucleotides read TGTGCCAGCAGCTTAGGAACCGAGGCAGATACGCAGTATTTT. Translation gives CASSLGTEADTQYF.

The J gene is TRBJ2-7, the V gene TRBV2, with D possibly TRBD2 on 8 matching bases. The CDR3 consists of 12 residues. Trimming cost V 10 bases and J 2 bases, with 12 bases left between them. Germline V gene data show CDR1 as SNHLY and CDR2 as FYNNEI. CDR3 region: CATGRGPYEQYF. CDR3 bases: TGTGCCACCGGGAGGGGGCCCTACGAGCAGTACTTC.

This clone was detected a few times. The V gene is TRBV10-3, the J gene TRBJ1-3; unclear D gene. In germline, CDR1 is ENHRY, CDR2 SYGVKD. Trimming removed 4 bases from V and 8 bases from J, with 9 bases in between. This CDR3 comprises 12 residues. CDR3 nucleotide sequence: TGTGCCATCAGTGGAAACGGGGACACCATATATTTT. Translating gives CAISGNGDTIYF.

V and J are TRBV2 and TRBJ1-4; a weak D match, TRBD1 (5 bases). The CDR3 has 17 amino acids. Trimming removed 2 bases at V and 2 bases at J, with 15 bases between. Germline CDR1 is SNHLY and CDR2 is FYNNEI. The CDR3 coding sequence is TGTGCCAGCAGTGAATGGGGCAGCCCTTCTACTAATGAAAAACTGTTTTTT. Its protein is CASSEWGSPSTNEKLFF.

The genes are TRBV7-9 and TRBJ2-5, with D tentatively TRBD2 (6 bases). The CDR3 spans 15 residues. Trimming took off 2 bases at V and 3 bases at J, with 13 bases between the two ends. Germline V gives CDR1 SEHNR, CDR2 FQNEAQ (reference sequence). In nucleotides, the CDR3 is TGTGCCAGCAGCTTAAGACTAGTATCAGAAGAGACCCAGTACTTC. The encoded protein is CASSLRLVSEETQYF. The full variable domain, completed using reference TRBV7-9 and TRBJ2-5, is DTGVSQNPRHKITKRGQNVTFRCDPISEHNRLYWYRQTLGQGPEFLTYFQNEAQLEKSRLLSDRFSAERPKGSFSTLEIQRTEQGDSAMYLCASSLRLVSEETQYFGPGTRLLVL.

The genes are TRBV6-1 and TRBJ1-2; no reliable D call. With 1 base removed from V and 8 bases from J, the gap between germline ends came to 5 bases. The CDR3 consists of 11 residues. Germline V gene lookup returns CDR1 MNHNS and CDR2 SASEGT. The CDR3 DNA reads as TGTGCCAGCAGTGAAGACCTCGGCTACACCTTC. Amino acid sequence: CASSEDLGYTF.

This chain joins TRBV28 and TRBJ2-7; D perhaps matches TRBD2 (5 bases). Germline-derived CDR1 and CDR2 are MDHEN and SYDVKM. This CDR3 comprises 15 residues. Trimming left V 6 bases short and J 0 bases short, with 15 bases between. The CDR3 sequence is CASRLTRARSYEQYF. The CDR3 nucleotides are TGTGCCAGCAGGCTTACTAGGGCTCGCTCCTACGAGCAGTACTTC.

In this sample, this clone turned up a few times. This chain joins TRBV18 and TRBJ1-1, with a possible D match to TRBD1 (5 bases). V was pared by 3 bases and J by 1 base, with 15 bases between. The V gene's germline CDR1 is KGHSH and CDR2 LQKENI. The CDR3 runs 16 residues. The CDR3 protein is CASSPESGAWNTEAFF. In nucleotides, the CDR3 is TGTGCCAGCTCACCTGAATCTGGGGCCTGGAACACTGAAGCTTTCTTT.

The chain uses TRBV2 and TRBJ2-7; D unresolved. The CDR3 length is 14 residues. Trimming took off 6 bases at V and 2 bases at J, with 14 bases between the two ends. Looked up from germline, CDR1 is SNHLY and CDR2 is FYNNEI. The CDR3 reads CASRENGVTYEQYF. The CDR3 coding sequence is TGTGCCAGCAGAGAGAATGGAGTAACCTACGAGCAGTACTTC.

This chain uses TRBV11-2 with TRBJ2-7; D ambiguous. V was clipped by 4 bases and J by 2 bases, with 9 bases between them. The CDR3 spans 13 residues. From germline, CDR1 is SGHAT and CDR2 FQNNGV. The CDR3 loop reads CASSSCRAYEQYF. CDR3 in DNA: TGTGCCAGCAGCTCCTGTCGCGCCTACGAGCAGTACTTC.

The CDR3 DNA is TGTGCCAGCTCACCCGGGGTAGCGGGAGCAGATACGCAGTATTTT. Protein sequence: CASSPGVAGADTQYF. The V gene is TRBV18, the J gene TRBJ2-3, with 9 bases lining up with TRBD2. The CDR3 is made up of 15 amino acids. Germline loops: CDR1 KGHSH, CDR2 LQKENI. Unmatched junction bases numbered 5, after V lost 3 bases and J lost 4 bases.